Below, 6 T cell receptor beta chains from the same sample are listed, as sequenced in a study of long-term antiretroviral therapy in people with HIV. An immunoSEQ assay, version v3.0, was performed at survey level. Assay: immunoSEQ multiplex PCR; the TCRdb copy retains only in-frame clones and omits some. This sample yields some 10,000 clones, of which more than 80% are seen a single time; around a sixth belongs to the top ten. Material: unsorted PBMCs, obtained 0.7 years after starting antiretroviral therapy. The receptors were sampled from a man aged 35 to 55 with HIV.

This rearrangement joins TRBV7-2 to TRBJ1-4, with D possibly TRBD1 on 6 matching bases. V shed 4 bases and J shed 8 bases, with 20 bases lying between them. Germline CDR1 and CDR2: SGHTA and FQGNSA. The CDR3 is made up of 16 amino acids. The CDR3 DNA sequence: TGTGCCAGCAGCTCCCGGGGGCCCAGGGGCGGGGAAAAACTGTTTTTT. Encoded protein: CASSSRGPRGGEKLFF.

This clone is judged medium-sized (0.01 to 0.1%). The chain employs TRBV7-9 and TRBJ2-5, with D hard to call. This CDR3 has 14 amino acids. The germline V gene encodes CDR1 SEHNR and CDR2 FQNEAQ (reference sequence). Between the trimmed V and J ends, which lost 4 bases and 3 bases, there was a span of 12 bases. In DNA, the CDR3 is TGTGCCAGCAGCTGGCAGGTTGGAGAAGAGACCCAGTACTTC. Residues: CASSWQVGEETQYF.

The chain joins TRBV7-9 to TRBJ1-4, with D unresolved. From germline, CDR1 is SEHNR and CDR2 FQNEAQ (reference sequence). V lost 3 bases, J lost 0 bases, and 5 bases lay in between. The CDR3 runs 14 residues. This chain's CDR3 is CASSFGTTNEKLFF. CDR3 coding DNA: TGTGCCAGCAGCTTCGGGACAACTAATGAAAAACTGTTTTTT.

The V and J genes are TRBV18 and TRBJ1-1; D is uncertain. The CDR3 has 11 amino acids. CDR1 is KGHSH, CDR2 LQKENI, per germline. Trimming removed 0 bases at V and 8 bases at J, with 4 bases between. CDR3 residues: CASSPPGEAFF. The CDR3 nucleotides are TGTGCCAGCTCACCACCCGGAGAAGCTTTCTTT.

This sequence joins TRBV6-1 and TRBJ2-3, with 7 bases lining up with TRBD2. Trimming cost V 5 bases and J 1 base; bases outside gene matches: 6. Germline CDR1 reads MNHNS; CDR2 reads SASEGT. The CDR3 runs 15 residues. DNA of the CDR3: TGTGCCAGCAGTCCTCGGGGAGGGCGCACAGATACGCAGTATTTT. Encoded protein: CASSPRGGRTDTQYF.

CDR3 in amino acids: CASSLGEQFF. The CDR3 nucleotides are TGTGCCAGCAGCTTGGGGGAGCAGTTCTTC. The rearrangement uses TRBV7-9 and TRBJ2-1; no firm D call. CDR3 length: 10 amino acids. The ends were cut back, 3 bases at V and 10 bases at J, with 4 bases in the middle. Per the germline V gene, CDR1 is SEHNR and CDR2 is FQNEAQ (reference sequence).